The text below deals with one T cell receptor beta chain. This sample is part of a study of blood T cell repertoires in COVID-19. Study as a whole: The United States, Italy and Spain supplied acute and convalescent COVID-19 samples.

Methods used by the authors: Reference gene primer amplification gave estimated nucleated cell counts. The protocol was immunoSEQ multiplex PCR, while the TCRdb copy is restricted to in-frame clones and leaves out a portion. Clonal size and the V and J genes are those of that table, whereas D and trimming came from the DNA. The table has about 60,000 clones, about 80% seen once; the top ten hold about 3.2%. Sequencing was done on a sample of peripheral blood. The receptor's source is a man in his fifties or sixties with acute or convalescent COVID-19.

CDR3 sequence: CASSLDWSQPQHF. DNA of the CDR3: TGTGCCAGCAGCTTAGATTGGAGTCAGCCCCAGCATTTT. The chain uses TRBV7-2 and TRBJ1-5, with D uncertain. Germline values: CDR1 SGHTA, CDR2 FQGNSA. V was trimmed by 1 base and J by 6 bases, leaving 7 bases between them. The CDR3 extends over 13 amino acids.